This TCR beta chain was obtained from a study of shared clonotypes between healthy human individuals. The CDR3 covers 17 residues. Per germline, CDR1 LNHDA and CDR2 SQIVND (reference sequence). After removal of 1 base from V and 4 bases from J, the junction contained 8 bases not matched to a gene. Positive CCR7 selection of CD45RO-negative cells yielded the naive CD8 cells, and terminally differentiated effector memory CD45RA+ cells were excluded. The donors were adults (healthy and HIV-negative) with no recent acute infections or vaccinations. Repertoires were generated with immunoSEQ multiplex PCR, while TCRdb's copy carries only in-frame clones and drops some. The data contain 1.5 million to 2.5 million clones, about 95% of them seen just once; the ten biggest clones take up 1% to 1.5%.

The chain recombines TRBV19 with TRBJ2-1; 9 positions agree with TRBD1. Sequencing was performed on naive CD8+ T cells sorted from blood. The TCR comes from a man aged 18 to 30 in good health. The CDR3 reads CASSIAGQGLVYNEQFF. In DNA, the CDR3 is TGTGCCAGTAGTATAGCGGGACAGGGTCTGGTATACAATGAGCAGTTCTTC.